The clone carrying this TCR beta chain was counted a few times. These data are taken from a study of identical twins. The CDR3 length is 18 residues. V was cut by 0 bases and J by 5 bases, with 20 bases left in between. Germline V gives CDR1 MGHRA, CDR2 YSYEKL. TCRdb passed the 5' RACE reads through MiXCR, listing each CDR3 protein once. The sample lists fewer than 650,000 distinct CDR3 sequences, roughly 6.6% occurring once. This sample also appeared in a second study, on yellow fever vaccine responses in identical twins.

This TCR was sampled from a woman younger than 35 in good health. V gene TRBV4-1 combines with J gene TRBJ2-1; the D gene is possibly TRBD2 (5 bases). Specimen: PBMCs. The CDR3 sequence is CASSQDAASQGRNNEQFF. Written as DNA, the CDR3 is TGCGCCAGCAGCCAAGACGCGGCATCTCAAGGGAGAAACAATGAGCAGTTCTTC.